This is a list of T cell receptor beta chains from one sample in a study of cytomegalovirus exposure and HLA in healthy donors. Using immunoSEQ multiplex PCR, the repertoire was profiled, and TCRdb retains in-frame clones only, with some absent. Of 100,000 to 150,000 clones in the sample, over 8% are singletons; the top ten hold 4.5% to 7%. Input material: PBMCs. The receptors were gathered from a man in his forties in good health and CMV-seronegative. Both conserved end residues are part of each CDR3. Fields, in order: J gene, D gene, CDR3 length, clone size, V gene, CDR3 DNA, CDR3 protein. The D gene is left open where the match is weak. Where a row states a size, it is once, few, many or the class of an expanded clone; other rows omit it.

>TRBJ2-7|TRBD2|14|few|TRBV7-3
TGTGCCAGCAGCCCAGTAGCGGGGGGAGACGAGCAGTACTTC
CASSPVAGGDEQYF
>TRBJ2-2|TRBD1|15|.|TRBV7-9
TGTGCCAGCAGCTTCTGGACAGGGAACACCGGGGAGCTGTTTTTT
CASSFWTGNTGELFF
>TRBJ1-1|.|14|few|TRBV10-1
TGCGCCAGCAGTGATCCCGAAAAGGGGTCTGAAGCTTTCTTT
CASSDPEKGSEAFF
>TRBJ2-5|TRBD2|16|.|TRBV9
TGTGCCAGCAGCCCCCGCCGGGGGGGGGCGTGGGAGACCCAGTACTTC
CASSPRRGGAWETQYF
>TRBJ1-2|.|15|few|TRBV6-1
TGTGCCAGCAGTGCAAGGAGGGGGGGCGCCTATGGCTACACCTTC
CASSARRGGAYGYTF
>TRBJ2-5|.|14|few|TRBV18
TGTGCCAGCTCGCTTTCCAGGTCCCAAGAGACCCAGTACTTC
CASSLSRSQETQYF
>TRBJ1-1|.|15|few|TRBV27
TGTGCCAGCAGTTTATCGGGCAGGGGGAACACTGAAGCTTTCTTT
CASSLSGRGNTEAFF
>TRBJ2-1|.|15|.|TRBV25-1
TGTGCCAGCAGTGATAGGGGCAAGGGGTACAATGAGCAGTTCTTC
CASSDRGKGYNEQFF
>TRBJ1-6|.|14|.|TRBV10-3
TGTGCCATCAGTGAAGGGGGTCCAGCGTCACCCCTCCACTTT
CAISEGGPASPLHF
>TRBJ1-1|.|15|.|TRBV13
TGTGCCAGCAGCTTTTACAGGGACATGAACACTGAAGCTTTCTTT
CASSFYRDMNTEAFF
>TRBJ2-7|.|15|few|TRBV6-1
TGTGCCAGCAGTGAATTGTCGTACAGGGCTTACGAGCAGTACTTC
CASSELSYRAYEQYF
>TRBJ2-5|.|13|.|TRBV5-4
TGTGCCACCGGCAGAGGGCTTGGGGAGACCCAGTACTTC
CATGRGLGETQYF
>TRBJ1-1|.|14|.|TRBV7-2
TGTGCCAGCAGCTCCAGGAACATGAACACTGAAGCTTTCTTT
CASSSRNMNTEAFF
>TRBJ1-1|.|15|few|TRBV4-3
TGCGCCAGCAGCCAAGTAGCCAGCAGGAACACTGAAGCTTTCTTT
CASSQVASRNTEAFF
>TRBJ2-2|.|13|.|TRBV7-7
TGTGCCAGCAGCTTAAGGAGGGCCGGGGAGCTGTTTTTT
CASSLRRAGELFF
>TRBJ2-7|TRBD2|15|.|TRBV27
TGTGCCAGCAGTTTCCTAGCGGGTGGCTCCTACGAGCAGTACTTC
CASSFLAGGSYEQYF
>TRBJ2-3|.|15|.|TRBV7-9
TGTGCCAGCAGCTTAGGTGGCGGAGGCACAGATACGCAGTATTTT
CASSLGGGGTDTQYF